The next 28 T cell receptor beta chains were all read from a single sample in a study of blood T cell repertoires in COVID-19. Only in-frame clones appear in the TCRdb table, and some are missing; sequencing was by immunoSEQ multiplex PCR. The sample records fewer than 200,000 clones, over 75% being singletons. Input material: peripheral blood. Source of these receptors: a man between 60 and 75 years old who had recovered from COVID-19.

This sequence joins TRBV27 and TRBJ2-3; unclear D gene. V lost 5 bases to trimming and J lost 6 bases, with 9 bases between them. This CDR3 contains 12 residues. In germline, CDR1 is MNHEY, CDR2 SMNVEV (reference sequence). This chain's CDR3 is CASSIPSDTQYF. The DNA of the CDR3 is TGTGCCAGCAGTATCCCTTCGGATACGCAGTATTTT.

The rearrangement links TRBV4-1 to TRBJ2-3; perhaps TRBD1 as D (5 bases). The CDR3 is 14 amino acids. The ends were cut back, 0 bases at V and 9 bases at J, with 13 bases in the middle. CDR1 and CDR2 (germline): MGHRA, YSYEKL. CDR3 bases: TGCGCCAGCAGCCAAGATTGGCAGGGCGGCACGCAGTATTTT. This codes for CASSQDWQGGTQYF.

The chain employs TRBV6-5 and TRBJ1-6; TRBD1 is a possible D gene (6 bases). Germline lookup yields CDR1 MNHEY and CDR2 SVGAGI. Trimming removed 6 bases from V and 9 bases from J, with 18 bases in between. The CDR3 contains 15 residues. CDR3 DNA sequence: TGTGCCAGCAGGGGCTTCACAGGGCTAAGTTCACCCCTCCACTTT. Amino acids: CASRGFTGLSSPLHF.

V gene TRBV27 combines with J gene TRBJ1-5; the match to TRBD1 covers 8 bases. The CDR3 has 18 amino acids. The germline V gene encodes CDR1 MNHEY and CDR2 SMNVEV (reference sequence). Trimming cost V 6 bases and J 1 base; bases outside gene matches: 14. CDR3 loop: CASRRQGATGISNQPQHF. DNA for the CDR3: TGTGCCAGCAGACGTCAGGGGGCTACGGGAATAAGCAATCAGCCCCAGCATTTT.

The chain carries TRBV10-3 and TRBJ2-3; D is perhaps TRBD1 (6 bases). The V gene lost 2 bases and the J gene lost 5 bases, with 11 bases spanning the gap. The CDR3 runs 14 residues. Germline V CDR1 and CDR2: ENHRY, SYGVKD. The CDR3: CAISEGGQRDTQYF. As DNA, the CDR3 is TGTGCCATCAGTGAGGGGGGCCAGAGAGATACGCAGTATTTT.

This sequence joins TRBV7-2 and TRBJ1-3; D remains unclear. Germline-derived CDR1 and CDR2 are SGHTA and FQGNSA. V was clipped by 3 bases and J by 0 bases, with 9 bases between them. The CDR3 is 15 amino acids. The CDR3, as DNA: TGTGCCAGCAGCTTCTCCGGGTACTCTGGAAACACCATATATTTT. Its protein product is CASSFSGYSGNTIYF.

The rearrangement uses TRBV30 and TRBJ1-5; TRBD1 is a possible D gene (5 bases). CDR3 length equals 13 residues. CDR1 GTSNPN and CDR2 SVGIG come from the germline V gene (reference sequence). The ends were cut back, 3 bases at V and 4 bases at J, with 10 bases in the middle. CDR3 DNA: TGTGCCTGGAGCCAGGACACAAATCAGCCCCAGCATTTT. Translation gives CAWSQDTNQPQHF.

The CDR3 protein is CAISGTTGNTIYF. The CDR3 DNA follows: TGTGCCATCAGTGGGACAACTGGAAACACCATATATTTT. This chain joins TRBV10-3 and TRBJ1-3, with D maybe TRBD1 (5 bases). The CDR3 consists of 13 residues. Between the trimmed V and J ends, which lost 4 bases and 2 bases, there was a span of 6 bases. Looked up from germline, CDR1 is ENHRY and CDR2 is SYGVKD.

V is TRBV28 and J is TRBJ1-1; D perhaps matches TRBD1 (5 bases). The CDR3 has 12 amino acids. V was shortened by 6 bases and J by 12 bases, with 17 bases between the two germline ends. Germline V gene lookup returns CDR1 MDHEN and CDR2 SYDVKM. DNA of the CDR3: TGTGCCAGCAGAACCCGACAGAGAATCCCTTTCTTT. Amino acids: CASRTRQRIPFF.

The rearrangement uses TRBV28 and TRBJ2-3, with unresolved D. Germline values: CDR1 MDHEN, CDR2 SYDVKM. Trimming removed 5 bases at V and 1 base at J, with 16 bases between. There are 16 residues in the CDR3. The CDR3 spells CASSPLGAEGTDTQYF. The CDR3 nucleotides read TGTGCCAGCAGTCCACTCGGAGCAGAGGGCACAGATACGCAGTATTTT.

This rearrangement joins TRBV15 to TRBJ1-2; no clear D gene. Germline CDR1 reads LNHNV; CDR2 reads YYDKDF (reference sequence). Trimming stripped 2 bases from V and 5 bases from J, with 6 bases between. This CDR3 is built from 12 residues. The CDR3 nucleotides read TGTGCCACCAGCAGATTAGAATATGGCTACACCTTC. As protein: CATSRLEYGYTF.

This clone was picked up one time. J is TRBJ1-1 and V is TRBV14; 12 bases are a match to TRBD1. This CDR3 is 19 amino acids long. After removal of 0 bases from V and 0 bases from J, the junction contained 8 bases not matched to a gene. Germline CDR1 and CDR2: SGHDN and FVKESK. The CDR3 here is CASSQDGRDRGLLNTEAFF. As DNA, the CDR3 is TGTGCCAGCAGCCAAGATGGTAGGGACAGGGGGCTTTTGAACACTGAAGCTTTCTTT.

The chain links TRBV18 to TRBJ1-2; a weak D match, TRBD1 (5 bases). Looked up from germline, CDR1 is KGHSH and CDR2 is LQKENI. The CDR3 loop spans 14 amino acids. Trimming cost V 5 bases and J 6 bases, with 16 bases left between them. As DNA, the CDR3 is TGTGCCAGCTCATCCCTTGGACAAATTCATGGCTACACCTTC. This translates into CASSSLGQIHGYTF.

The DNA for the CDR3 is TGTGCCAGCAGCGTCGGTCAGGGGAAGGGAAACACCATATATTTT. It translates to CASSVGQGKGNTIYF. The chain combines TRBV9 with TRBJ1-3; possible D gene TRBD1, 6 bases. This CDR3 is 15 amino acids long. Per germline, CDR1 SGDLS and CDR2 YYNGEE. V lost 2 bases and J 4 bases, leaving 13 bases between the germline ends.

The chain couples TRBV6-2 or TRBV6-3 to TRBJ1-1; D ambiguous. The CDR3 loop spans 13 amino acids. Between the trimmed V and J ends, which lost 5 bases and 0 bases, there was a span of 7 bases. Germline CDR1 is MNHEY and CDR2 is SVGEGT. This CDR3 reads CASSPSMNTEAFF. CDR3 DNA: TGTGCCAGCAGTCCCTCTATGAACACTGAAGCTTTCTTT.

The chain links TRBV12-3 or TRBV12-4 to TRBJ1-2; possible D gene TRBD1, 6 bases. Trimming shortened V by 8 bases and J by 4 bases, and 8 bases separated the two germline ends. The CDR3 consists of 11 residues. Here the CDR3 reads CASGTTYGYTF. The CDR3 DNA reads as TGTGCCAGCGGGACAACCTATGGCTACACCTTC.

V usage is TRBV5-1 and J usage is TRBJ2-3; 7 bases match TRBD1. V lost 4 bases to trimming and J lost 5 bases; unmatched junction nucleotides: 7. CDR1 is SGHRS, CDR2 YFSETQ, per germline. The CDR3 extends over 14 amino acids. In nucleotides, the CDR3 is TGCGCCAGCAGCGTGAGGGGGCTGGAAGATACGCAGTATTTT. It codes for CASSVRGLEDTQYF.

The genes are TRBV6-5 and TRBJ1-1; D gene ambiguous. Between the trimmed V and J ends, which lost 2 bases and 5 bases, there was a span of 15 bases. CDR1 is MNHEY, CDR2 SVGAGI, per germline. The CDR3 covers 15 residues. CDR3 DNA: TGTGCCAGCAGTTACGCACGCGCCAGGTGGACTGAAGCTTTCTTT. Translating it yields CASSYARARWTEAFF.

J is TRBJ2-3 and V is TRBV5-4; 12 nucleotides agree with TRBD2. CDR1 and CDR2 (germline): SGHNT, YYREEE (reference sequence). V lost 4 bases and J lost 5; bases outside the gene matches: 11. This CDR3 is built from 17 residues. DNA of the CDR3: TGTGCCAGCAGCCCGGGACTAGCGGGCCTCTCTGTAGATACGCAGTATTTT. Encoded protein: CASSPGLAGLSVDTQYF.

The chain couples TRBV27 to TRBJ2-7; 7 bases map to TRBD2. Germline CDR1 reads MNHEY; CDR2 reads SMNVEV (reference sequence). This CDR3 comprises 13 residues. V shed 5 bases, J shed 6 bases, and the junction held 7 bases outside the gene matches. The CDR3 loop reads CASSTPSGSEQYF. The DNA for the CDR3 is TGTGCCAGCAGTACCCCTAGCGGCTCCGAGCAGTACTTC.

The rearrangement uses TRBV27 and TRBJ2-5, with 8 bases fitting TRBD2. The CDR3 is 14 amino acids. Germline CDR1 is MNHEY and CDR2 is SMNVEV (reference sequence). V shed 3 bases, J shed 5 bases, and the junction held 5 bases outside the gene matches. The CDR3: CASSLISGVETQYF. The CDR3 region has the DNA TGTGCCAGCAGTTTGATTAGCGGGGTGGAGACCCAGTACTTC.

J is TRBJ1-5 and V is TRBV19; D is unclear. V was clipped by 5 bases and J by 7 bases, with 9 bases between them. The CDR3 loop spans 12 amino acids. Per germline, CDR1 LNHDA and CDR2 SQIVND (reference sequence). CDR3 loop: CASSAGRQPQHF. As DNA, the CDR3 is TGTGCCAGTAGTGCCGGGAGACAGCCCCAGCATTTT.

The chain recombines TRBV29-1 with TRBJ2-2; D is ambiguous. The CDR3 has 12 amino acids. V was pared by 4 bases and J by 5 bases, with 8 bases between. Germline V gene data show CDR1 as SQVTM and CDR2 as ANQGSEA. Here the CDR3 DNA reads TGCAGCGTTGGTCAAGCAACCGGGGAGCTGTTTTTT. Amino acid sequence: CSVGQATGELFF.

V usage is TRBV24-1 and J usage is TRBJ2-1, with TRBD1 as a possible D gene (6 bases). V lost 4 bases to trimming and J lost 6 bases, with 18 bases between them. This CDR3 has 16 residues. Germline V gives CDR1 KGHDR, CDR2 SFDVKD. Here the CDR3 reads CATSEPGTILINEQFF. CDR3 nucleotides: TGTGCCACCAGTGAACCCGGGACAATTCTCATCAATGAGCAGTTCTTC.

This clone occurred a few times. This sequence joins TRBV7-9 and TRBJ2-2, with D perhaps matching TRBD1 (6 bases). Germline CDR1 SEHNR, CDR2 FQNEAQ (reference sequence). Trimming removed 5 bases from V and 7 bases from J, with 14 bases in between. The CDR3 consists of 14 residues. The CDR3 DNA is TGTGCCAGCAGCACCCGGGACATCGACGGGGAGCTGTTTTTT. It is translated as CASSTRDIDGELFF.

This clone was seen a single time. The V call is TRBV2, the J call TRBJ2-2, with D uncertain. Germline V gene lookup returns CDR1 SNHLY and CDR2 FYNNEI. Trimming removed 4 bases at V and 1 base at J, with 10 bases between. This CDR3 spans 15 amino acids. The CDR3 bases are TGTGCCAGCAGTGTTAGGAGTCAGAACACCGGGGAGCTGTTTTTT. As protein: CASSVRSQNTGELFF.

The chain uses TRBV6-5 and TRBJ1-6, with TRBD1 matching 8 bases. CDR3 length equals 14 residues. V lost 7 bases to trimming and J lost 13 bases; unmatched junction nucleotides: 12. Germline-derived CDR1 and CDR2 are MNHEY and SVGAGI. The CDR3 region has the DNA TGTGCCAGCACTTCAGGGGGCGCGGGTTCCCCCCTCCACTTT. Protein sequence: CASTSGGAGSPLHF.

The rearrangement uses TRBV7-9 and TRBJ1-3; 8 nucleotides agree with TRBD1. This CDR3 is 17 amino acids long. Unmatched junction bases numbered 6, after V lost 0 bases and J lost 2 bases. The V gene's germline CDR1 is SEHNR and CDR2 FQNEAQ (reference sequence). The CDR3 DNA is TGTGCCAGCAGCTTAGCGGAGGGCAGGGGGCCTGGAAACACCATATATTTT. Its translation: CASSLAEGRGPGNTIYF.